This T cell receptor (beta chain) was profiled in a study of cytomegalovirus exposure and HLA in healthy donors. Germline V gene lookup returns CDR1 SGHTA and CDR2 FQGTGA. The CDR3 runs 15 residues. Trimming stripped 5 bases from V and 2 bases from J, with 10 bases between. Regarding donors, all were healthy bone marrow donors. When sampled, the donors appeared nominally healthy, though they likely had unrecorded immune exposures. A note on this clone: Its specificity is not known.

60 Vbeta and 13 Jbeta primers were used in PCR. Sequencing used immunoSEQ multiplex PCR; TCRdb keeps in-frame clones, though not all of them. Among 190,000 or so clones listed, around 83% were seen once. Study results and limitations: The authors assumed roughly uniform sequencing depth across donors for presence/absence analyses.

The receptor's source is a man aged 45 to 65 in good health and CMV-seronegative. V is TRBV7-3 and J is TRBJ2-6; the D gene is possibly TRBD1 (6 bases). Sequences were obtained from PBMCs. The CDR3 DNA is TGTGCCAGCAGCACCCGGACAGCTGGGGCCAACGTCCTGACTTTC. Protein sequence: CASSTRTAGANVLTF.